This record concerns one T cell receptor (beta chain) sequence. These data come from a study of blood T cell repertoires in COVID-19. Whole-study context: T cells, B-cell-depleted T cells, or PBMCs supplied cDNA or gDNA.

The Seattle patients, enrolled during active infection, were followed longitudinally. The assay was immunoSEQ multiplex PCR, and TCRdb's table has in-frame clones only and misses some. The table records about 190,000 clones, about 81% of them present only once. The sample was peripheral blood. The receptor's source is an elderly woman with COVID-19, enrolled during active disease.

The DNA of the CDR3 is TGTGCCACCAGGGGGCCTGGCGGGGCGAATGAGCAGTTCTTC. This encodes CATRGPGGANEQFF. The rearrangement uses TRBV24-1 and TRBJ2-1; tentative D call: TRBD2 (6 bases). V was pared by 7 bases and J by 7 bases, with 16 bases between. CDR1 KGHDR and CDR2 SFDVKD come from the germline V gene. This CDR3 has 14 amino acids.